This TCR beta chain stems from a study of shared clonotypes between healthy human individuals. Profiling relied on immunoSEQ multiplex PCR, and the TCRdb table lists in-frame clones only, not all of them. The data hold over 850,000 clones, with about four fifths observed a single time. This CDR3 has 16 residues. The germline V and J ends were trimmed by 3 bases and 4 bases, with 18 bases remaining between them. Germline assignment: CDR1 SGHTA and CDR2 FQGTGA. Into CD45RA+ naive and CD45RA-negative memory subsets, the CD4+ cells were split. The sequenced material came from memory CD4+ T cells from PBMCs. Subset specified: CD45RA-negative fraction. The chain has TRBV7-3 and TRBJ1-2; D not certain. The source of this sequence is a man aged 18 to 29 in good health. Some clones in this sample may be carry-over from other donors' samples. The CDR3 region is CASSLPTDGRIYGYTF. The CDR3 nucleotides read TGTGCCAGCAGCTTGCCTACGGACGGACGAATCTATGGCTACACCTTC.